The rows below give T cell receptor beta chains drawn from one sample of a study of blood T cell repertoires in COVID-19. The repertoire was sequenced with immunoSEQ multiplex PCR; TCRdb's copy has only in-frame clones and lacks some. The data hold 95,000 to 150,000 clones, with around 83% observed a single time. The sequencing sample was made of peripheral blood. Source of these receptors: a woman older than 75 with COVID-19, enrolled during active disease. Each CDR3 is given with its conserved first and last residue. The order of the fields is V gene, clone size, J gene, D gene, CDR3 protein, CDR3 DNA. A D gene is named only where the DNA matches it firmly. The size field is filled for only some rows; it gives once, few, many or a size class.

>TRBV24-1|-|TRBJ2-2|-
CATRGGGDGELFF
TGTGCCACCAGGGGTGGGGGCGACGGGGAGCTGTTTTTT
>TRBV7-6|-|TRBJ2-3|TRBD2
CASSSVAGGSTDTQYF
TGTGCCAGCAGCTCTGTAGCGGGAGGGAGCACAGATACGCAGTATTTT
>TRBV28|-|TRBJ2-1|-
CASSLSLASYNEQFF
TGTGCCAGCAGTTTATCATTAGCCTCCTACAATGAGCAGTTCTTC
>TRBV4-2|-|TRBJ1-2|TRBD1
CASSQGVRDRQSYGYTF
TGTGCCAGCAGCCAAGGGGTTCGGGACAGACAAAGCTATGGCTACACCTTC
>TRBV19|-|TRBJ2-7|TRBD1
CASSDRAGTYEQYF
TGTGCCAGCTCTGACAGGGCGGGCACCTACGAGCAGTACTTC
>TRBV4-1|few|TRBJ2-1|TRBD1
CASSQDLTGGWNEQFF
TGCGCCAGCAGCCAAGATCTAACAGGGGGGTGGAATGAGCAGTTCTTC
>TRBV12-3/TRBV12-4|once|TRBJ1-6|-
CASSTGSSPLHF
TGTGCCAGCAGTACAGGGTCCTCACCCCTCCACTTT
>TRBV27|-|TRBJ2-5|TRBD2
CASSELAGRGETQYF
TGTGCCAGCAGTGAACTAGCGGGGAGGGGAGAGACCCAGTACTTC
>TRBV7-8|-|TRBJ1-2|-
CASSHGGGNYGYTF
TGTGCCAGCAGCCATGGGGGAGGGAACTATGGCTACACCTTC
>TRBV19|-|TRBJ2-2|-
CASSSGGGNTGELFF
TGTGCCAGTAGTTCTGGGGGCGGCAATACCGGGGAGCTGTTTTTT
>TRBV6-5|-|TRBJ2-3|-
CASSPDWGRDTQYF
TGTGCCAGCAGCCCAGACTGGGGCCGAGATACGCAGTATTTT
>TRBV10-3|-|TRBJ1-2|-
CAISDPGLEGGYTF
TGTGCCATCAGTGACCCAGGGTTGGAGGGCGGCTACACCTTC
>TRBV6-1|few|TRBJ2-7|TRBD2
CASRRGTSKQYF
TGTGCCAGCAGGCGCGGGACTAGCAAGCAGTACTTC
>TRBV11-2|-|TRBJ1-5|-
CASSLEGAGQPQHF
TGTGCCAGCAGCTTAGAGGGGGCGGGTCAGCCCCAGCATTTT
>TRBV29-1|-|TRBJ1-2|-
CSVIKTVQDGYTF
TGCAGCGTGATAAAGACGGTCCAGGATGGCTACACCTTC
>TRBV6-2/TRBV6-3|-|TRBJ2-1|TRBD2
CASSLSTSGIDEQFF
TGTGCCAGCAGCCTATCCACTAGCGGGATAGATGAGCAGTTCTTC
>TRBV5-6|-|TRBJ2-3|TRBD2
CASSAVGSGFTDTQYF
TGTGCCAGCAGCGCAGTAGGTAGCGGGTTCACAGATACGCAGTATTTT
>TRBV10-3|-|TRBJ2-7|TRBD2
CAISAGGPLSYEQYF
TGTGCCATCAGTGCGGGGGGACCTCTCTCCTACGAGCAGTACTTC